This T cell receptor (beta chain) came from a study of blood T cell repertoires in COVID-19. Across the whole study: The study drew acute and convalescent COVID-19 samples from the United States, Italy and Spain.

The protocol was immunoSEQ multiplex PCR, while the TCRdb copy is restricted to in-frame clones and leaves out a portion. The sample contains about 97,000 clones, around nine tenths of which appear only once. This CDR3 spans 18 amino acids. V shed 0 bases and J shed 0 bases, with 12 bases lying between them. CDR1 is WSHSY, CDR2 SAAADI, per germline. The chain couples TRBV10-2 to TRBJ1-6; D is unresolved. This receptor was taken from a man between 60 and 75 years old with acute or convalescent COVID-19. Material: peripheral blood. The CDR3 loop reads CASSESSPVSSYNSPLHF. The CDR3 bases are TGCGCCAGCAGTGAGTCGAGTCCGGTGAGCTCCTATAATTCACCCCTCCACTTT.